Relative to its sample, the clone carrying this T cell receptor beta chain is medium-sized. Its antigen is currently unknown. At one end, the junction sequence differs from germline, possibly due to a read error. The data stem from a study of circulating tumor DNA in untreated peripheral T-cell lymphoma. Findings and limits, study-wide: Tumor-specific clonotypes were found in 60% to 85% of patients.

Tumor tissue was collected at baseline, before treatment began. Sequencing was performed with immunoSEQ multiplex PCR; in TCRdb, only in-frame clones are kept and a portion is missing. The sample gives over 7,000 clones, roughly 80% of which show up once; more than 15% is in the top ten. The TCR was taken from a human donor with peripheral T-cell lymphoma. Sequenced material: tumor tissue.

Written as DNA, the CDR3 is TGTGCCATCAGTGGAGGGACCGCTTTACTCTATGGCTACACCTTC. Translated: CAISGGTALLYGYTF. The chain carries TRBV6-8 and TRBJ1-2; a possible D gene is TRBD1 (5 bases). The germline gives CDR1 MNHGY, CDR2 SAAAGT. This CDR3 comprises 15 residues.